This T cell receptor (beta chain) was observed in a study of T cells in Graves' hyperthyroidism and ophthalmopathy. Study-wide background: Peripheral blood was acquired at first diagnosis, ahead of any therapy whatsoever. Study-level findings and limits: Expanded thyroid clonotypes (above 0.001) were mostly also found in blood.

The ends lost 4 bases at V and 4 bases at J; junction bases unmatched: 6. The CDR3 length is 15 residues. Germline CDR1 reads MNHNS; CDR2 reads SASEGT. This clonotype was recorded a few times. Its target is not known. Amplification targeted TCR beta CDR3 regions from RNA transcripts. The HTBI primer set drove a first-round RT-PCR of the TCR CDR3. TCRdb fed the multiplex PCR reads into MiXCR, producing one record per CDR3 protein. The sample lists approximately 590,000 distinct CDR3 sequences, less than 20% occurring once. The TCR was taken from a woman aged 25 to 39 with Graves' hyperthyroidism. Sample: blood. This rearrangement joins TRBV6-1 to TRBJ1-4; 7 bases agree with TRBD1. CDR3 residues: CASSGGTAINEKLFF. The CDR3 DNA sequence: TGTGCCAGCAGTGGCGGGACAGCAATTAATGAAAAACTGTTTTTT.